This record looks at one T cell receptor (beta chain) sequence and its context. Its specificity is unknown. This record belongs to a study of identical twins. Findings of the study overall: Models predicted too little out-of-frame TCR alpha sharing in monozygotic twins.

CDR1 is MNHNS and CDR2 is SASEGT in the germline V gene. There are 14 residues in the CDR3. Deletions cut 3 bases from V and 2 bases from J, with 8 bases between. Healthy Caucasian donors formed the entire cohort. TCRdb reanalysed the 5' RACE reads using MiXCR and keeps one entry per CDR3 protein. The sample has some 710,000 distinct CDR3 sequences; 5.5% to 6.5% are singletons. The TCR was taken from a man between 18 and 35 years old in good health. The V and J genes are TRBV6-1 and TRBJ1-5; D is ambiguous. Material: naive T cells sorted from blood. CDR3 sequence reads: CASSDVPGNQPQHF. CDR3 DNA: TGTGCCAGCAGTGACGTGCCTGGCAATCAGCCCCAGCATTTT.